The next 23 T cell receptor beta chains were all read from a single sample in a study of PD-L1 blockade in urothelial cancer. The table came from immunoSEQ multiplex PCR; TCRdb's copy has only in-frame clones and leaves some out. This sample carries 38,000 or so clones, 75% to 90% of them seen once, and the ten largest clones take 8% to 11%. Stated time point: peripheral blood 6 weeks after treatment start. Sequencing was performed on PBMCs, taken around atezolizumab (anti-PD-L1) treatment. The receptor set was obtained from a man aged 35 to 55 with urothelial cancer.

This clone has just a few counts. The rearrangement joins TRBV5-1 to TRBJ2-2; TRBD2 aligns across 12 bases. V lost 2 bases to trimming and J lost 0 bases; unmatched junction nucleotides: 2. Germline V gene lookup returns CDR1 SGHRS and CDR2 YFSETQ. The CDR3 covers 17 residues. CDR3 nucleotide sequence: TGCGCCAGCAGCTTCGGACTAGCGGGGACGAACACCGGGGAGCTGTTTTTT. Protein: CASSFGLAGTNTGELFF.

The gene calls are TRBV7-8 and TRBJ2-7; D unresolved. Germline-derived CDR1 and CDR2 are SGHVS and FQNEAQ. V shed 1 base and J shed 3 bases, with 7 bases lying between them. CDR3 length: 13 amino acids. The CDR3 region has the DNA TGTGCCAGCAGCTTAGGCGGCAACTACGAGCAGTACTTC. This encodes CASSLGGNYEQYF. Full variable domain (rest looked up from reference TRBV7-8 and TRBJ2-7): GAGVSQSPRYKVAKRGQDVALRCDPISGHVSLFWYQQALGQGPEFLTYFQNEAQLDKSGLPSDRFFAERPEGSVSTLKIQRTQQEDSAVYLCASSLGGNYEQYFGPGTRLTVT.

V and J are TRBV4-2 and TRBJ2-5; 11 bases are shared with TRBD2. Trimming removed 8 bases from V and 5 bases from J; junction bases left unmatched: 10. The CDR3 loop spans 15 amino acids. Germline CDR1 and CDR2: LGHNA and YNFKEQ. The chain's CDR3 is CASAGTSGWEETQYF. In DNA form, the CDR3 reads TGTGCCAGCGCCGGGACTAGCGGATGGGAGGAGACCCAGTACTTC.

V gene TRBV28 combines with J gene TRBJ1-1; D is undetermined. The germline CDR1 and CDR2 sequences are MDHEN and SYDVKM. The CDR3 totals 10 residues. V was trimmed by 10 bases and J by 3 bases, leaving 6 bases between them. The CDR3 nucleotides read TGTGCCACCTTTTACACTGAAGCTTTCTTT. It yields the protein CATFYTEAFF.

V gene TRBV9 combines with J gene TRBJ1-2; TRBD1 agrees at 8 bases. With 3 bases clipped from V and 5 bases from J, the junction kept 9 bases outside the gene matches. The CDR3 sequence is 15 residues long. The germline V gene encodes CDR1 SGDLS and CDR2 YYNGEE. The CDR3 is CASSAPDRGRYGYTF. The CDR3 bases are TGTGCCAGCAGCGCCCCTGACAGGGGCCGGTATGGCTACACCTTC.

The CDR3 reads CASSKWGPGVGVTEAFF. The CDR3 DNA follows: TGTGCCAGCAGCAAATGGGGCCCGGGTGTTGGAGTCACTGAAGCTTTCTTT. The chain links TRBV21-1 to TRBJ1-1; the D call TRBD1 from the table was never checked on the DNA. TRBV21-1 is termed a pseudogene. This CDR3 contains 17 residues.

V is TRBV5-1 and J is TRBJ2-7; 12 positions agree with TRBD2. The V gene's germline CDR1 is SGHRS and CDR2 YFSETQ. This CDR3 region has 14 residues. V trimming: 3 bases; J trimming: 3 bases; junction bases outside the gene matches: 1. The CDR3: CASSSGLAGYEQYF. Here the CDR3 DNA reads TGCGCCAGCAGCTCGGGACTAGCGGGCTACGAGCAGTACTTC.

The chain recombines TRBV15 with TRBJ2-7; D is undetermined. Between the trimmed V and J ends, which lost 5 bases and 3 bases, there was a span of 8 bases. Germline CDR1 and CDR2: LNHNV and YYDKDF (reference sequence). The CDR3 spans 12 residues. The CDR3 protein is CATSRHSYEQYF. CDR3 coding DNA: TGTGCCACCAGCCGCCACAGCTACGAGCAGTACTTC. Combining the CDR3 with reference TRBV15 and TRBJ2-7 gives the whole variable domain DAMVIQNPRYQVTQFGKPVTLSCSQTLNHNVMYWYQQKSSQAPKLLFHYYDKDFNNEADTPDNFQSRRPNTSFCFLDIRSPGLGDTAMYLCATSRHSYEQYFGPGTRLTVT.

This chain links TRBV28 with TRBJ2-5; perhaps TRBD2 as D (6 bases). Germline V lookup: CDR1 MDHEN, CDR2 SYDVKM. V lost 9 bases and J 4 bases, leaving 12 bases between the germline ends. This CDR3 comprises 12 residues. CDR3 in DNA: TGTGCCAGTAGTGGGGGAGGAGAGACCCAGTACTTC. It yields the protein CASSGGGETQYF.

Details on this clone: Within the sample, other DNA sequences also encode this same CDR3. CDR3 in DNA: TGTGCCAGCAGCTCCTACTACGAGCAGTACTTC. Translating it yields CASSSYYEQYF. The rearrangement links TRBV28 to TRBJ2-7; no firm D call. The CDR3 length is 11 residues. CDR1 is MDHEN and CDR2 is SYDVKM in the germline V gene. V was clipped by 6 bases and J by 3 bases, with 6 bases between them. The full variable domain, rest sourced from reference TRBV28 and TRBJ2-7, is DVKVTQSSRYLVKRTGEKVFLECVQDMDHENMFWYRQDPGLGLRLIYFSYDVKMKEKGDIPEGYSVSREKKERFSLILESASTNQTSMYLCASSSYYEQYFGPGTRLTVT.

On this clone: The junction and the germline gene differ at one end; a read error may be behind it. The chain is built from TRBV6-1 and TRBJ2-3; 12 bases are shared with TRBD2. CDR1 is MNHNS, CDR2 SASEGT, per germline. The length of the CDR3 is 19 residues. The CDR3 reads CASSEGCPSGRAIRDTQYF. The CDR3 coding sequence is TGTGCCAGCAGCGAAGGGTGCCCTAGCGGGAGGGCCATTCGAGATACGCAGTATTTT.

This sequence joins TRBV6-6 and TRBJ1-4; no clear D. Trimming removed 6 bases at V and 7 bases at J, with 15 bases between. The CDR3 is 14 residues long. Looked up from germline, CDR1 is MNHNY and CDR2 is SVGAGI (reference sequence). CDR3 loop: CASSPGNAGEKLFF. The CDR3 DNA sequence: TGTGCCAGCAGCCCCGGAAACGCAGGTGAAAAACTGTTTTTT.

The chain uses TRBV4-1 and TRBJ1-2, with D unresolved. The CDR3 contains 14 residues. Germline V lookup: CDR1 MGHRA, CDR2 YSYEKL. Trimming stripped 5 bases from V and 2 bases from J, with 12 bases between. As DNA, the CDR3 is TGCGCCAGCAGCGTACAGACCTCCAACTATGGCTACACCTTC. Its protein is CASSVQTSNYGYTF.

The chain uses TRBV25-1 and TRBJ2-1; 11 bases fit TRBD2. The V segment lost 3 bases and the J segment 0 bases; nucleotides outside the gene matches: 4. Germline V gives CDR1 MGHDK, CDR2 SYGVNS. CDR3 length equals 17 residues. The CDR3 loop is CASSEHSGRGSYNEQFF. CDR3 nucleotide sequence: TGTGCCAGCAGTGAGCATAGCGGGAGGGGCTCCTACAATGAGCAGTTCTTC.

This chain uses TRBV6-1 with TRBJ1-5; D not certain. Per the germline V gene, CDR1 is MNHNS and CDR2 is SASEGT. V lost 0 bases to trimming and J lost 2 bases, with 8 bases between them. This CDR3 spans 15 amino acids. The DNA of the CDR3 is TGTGCCAGCAGTGAAGCCTGGGGAGGCAATCAGCCCCAGCATTTT. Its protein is CASSEAWGGNQPQHF.

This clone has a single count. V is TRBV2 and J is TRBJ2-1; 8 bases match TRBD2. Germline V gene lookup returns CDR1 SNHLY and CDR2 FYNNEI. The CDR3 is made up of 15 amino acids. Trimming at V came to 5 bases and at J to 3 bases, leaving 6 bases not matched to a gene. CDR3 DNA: TGTGCCAGCAGTTCCGAAGCGGGAGTCTACAATGAGCAGTTCTTC. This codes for CASSSEAGVYNEQFF. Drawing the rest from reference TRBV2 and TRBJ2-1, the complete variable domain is EPEVTQTPSHQVTQMGQEVILRCVPISNHLYFYWYRQILGQKVEFLVSFYNNEISEKSEIFDDQFSVERPDGSNFTLKIRSTKLEDSAMYFCASSSEAGVYNEQFFGPGTRLTVL.

CDR3 nucleotide sequence: TGTGCCAGCAGCTTAGCTCCGGCGTCGGGCACTGAAGCTTTCTTT. Translation gives CASSLAPASGTEAFF. The chain has TRBV7-2 and TRBJ1-1; no clear D gene. Germline values: CDR1 SGHTA, CDR2 FQGNSA. This CDR3 region has 15 residues. Trimming pared 0 bases from V and 4 bases from J, leaving 12 bases between. The variable domain in full, with the rest retrieved from reference TRBV7-2 and TRBJ1-1, is GAGVSQSPSNKVTEKGKDVELRCDPISGHTALYWYRQSLGQGLEFLIYFQGNSAPDKSGLPSDRFSAERTGGSVSTLTIQRTQQEDSAVYLCASSLAPASGTEAFFGQGTRLTVV.

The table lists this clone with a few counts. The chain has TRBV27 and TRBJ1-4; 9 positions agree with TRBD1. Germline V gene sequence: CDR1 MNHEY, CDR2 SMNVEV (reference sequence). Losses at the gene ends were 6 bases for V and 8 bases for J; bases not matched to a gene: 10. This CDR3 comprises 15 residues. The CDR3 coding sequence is TGTGCCAGCAGCCCGCCGGGACAGGGTGTAGAAAAACTGTTTTTT. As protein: CASSPPGQGVEKLFF.

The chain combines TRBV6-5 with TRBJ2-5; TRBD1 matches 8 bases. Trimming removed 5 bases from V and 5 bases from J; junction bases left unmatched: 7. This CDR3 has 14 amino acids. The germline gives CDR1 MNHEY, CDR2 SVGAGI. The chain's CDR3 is CASSSTGGVETQYF. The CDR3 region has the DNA TGTGCCAGCAGTAGCACAGGGGGAGTTGAGACCCAGTACTTC.

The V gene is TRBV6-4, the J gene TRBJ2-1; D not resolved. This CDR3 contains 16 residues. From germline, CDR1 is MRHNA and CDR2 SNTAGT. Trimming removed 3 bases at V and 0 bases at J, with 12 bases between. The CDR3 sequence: CASSEAPRRSYNEQFF. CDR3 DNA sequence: TGTGCCAGCAGTGAGGCCCCTAGACGCTCCTACAATGAGCAGTTCTTC.

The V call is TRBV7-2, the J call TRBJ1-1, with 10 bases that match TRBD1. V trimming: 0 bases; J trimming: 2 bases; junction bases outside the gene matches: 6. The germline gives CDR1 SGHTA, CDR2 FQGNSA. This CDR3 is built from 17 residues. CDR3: CASSLALGTGANTEAFF. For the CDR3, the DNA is TGTGCCAGCAGCTTAGCGCTGGGGACAGGGGCAAACACTGAAGCTTTCTTT.

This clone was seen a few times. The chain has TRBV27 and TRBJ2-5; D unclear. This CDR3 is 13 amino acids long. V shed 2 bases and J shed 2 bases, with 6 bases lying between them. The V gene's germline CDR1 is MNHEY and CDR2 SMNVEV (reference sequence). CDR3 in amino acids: CASSLLDQETQYF. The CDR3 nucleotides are TGTGCCAGCAGTTTACTAGATCAAGAGACCCAGTACTTC.

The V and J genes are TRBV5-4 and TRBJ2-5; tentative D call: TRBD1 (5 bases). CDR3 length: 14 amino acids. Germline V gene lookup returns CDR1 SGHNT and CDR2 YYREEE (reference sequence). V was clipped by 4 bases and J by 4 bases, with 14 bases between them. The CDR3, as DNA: TGTGCCAGCAGCGATCAGGGAAGGAGAGAGACCCAGTACTTC. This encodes CASSDQGRRETQYF.